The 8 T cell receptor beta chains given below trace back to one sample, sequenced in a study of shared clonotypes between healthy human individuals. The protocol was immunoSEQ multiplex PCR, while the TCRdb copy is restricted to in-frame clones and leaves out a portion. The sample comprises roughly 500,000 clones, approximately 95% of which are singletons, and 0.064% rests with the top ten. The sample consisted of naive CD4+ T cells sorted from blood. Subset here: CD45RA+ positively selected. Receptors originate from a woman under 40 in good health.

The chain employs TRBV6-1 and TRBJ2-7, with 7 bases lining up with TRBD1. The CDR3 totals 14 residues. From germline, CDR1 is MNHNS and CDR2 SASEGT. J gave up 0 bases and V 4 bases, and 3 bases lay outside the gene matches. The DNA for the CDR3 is TGTGCCAGCAGTGCGACAGGGAGCTCCTACGAGCAGTACTTC. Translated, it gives CASSATGSSYEQYF.

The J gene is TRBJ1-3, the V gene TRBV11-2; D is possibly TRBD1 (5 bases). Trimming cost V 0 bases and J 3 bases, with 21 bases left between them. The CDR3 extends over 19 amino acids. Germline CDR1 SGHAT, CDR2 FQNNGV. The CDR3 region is CASSLDAREWGSIGNTIYF. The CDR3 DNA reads TGTGCCAGCAGCTTAGATGCCCGAGAATGGGGGTCAATTGGAAACACCATATATTTT. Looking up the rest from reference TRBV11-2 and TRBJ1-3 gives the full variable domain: EAGVAQSPRYKIIEKRQSVAFWCNPISGHATLYWYQQILGQGPKLLIQFQNNGVVDDSQLPKDRFSAERLKGVDSTLKIQPAKLEDSAVYLCASSLDAREWGSIGNTIYFGEGSWLTVV.

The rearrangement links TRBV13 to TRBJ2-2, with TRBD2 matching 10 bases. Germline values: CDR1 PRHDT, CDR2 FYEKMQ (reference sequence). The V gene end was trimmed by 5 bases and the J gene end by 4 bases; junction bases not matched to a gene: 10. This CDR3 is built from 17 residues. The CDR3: CASSPRPLAGATGELFF. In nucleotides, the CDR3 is TGTGCCAGCAGCCCAAGGCCGCTAGCGGGAGCCACCGGGGAGCTGTTTTTT. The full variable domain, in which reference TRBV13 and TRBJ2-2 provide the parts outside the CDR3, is AAGVIQSPRHLIKEKRETATLKCYPIPRHDTVYWYQQGPGQDPQFLISFYEKMQSDKGSIPDRFSAQQFSDYHSELNMSSLELGDSALYFCASSPRPLAGATGELFFGEGSRLTVL.

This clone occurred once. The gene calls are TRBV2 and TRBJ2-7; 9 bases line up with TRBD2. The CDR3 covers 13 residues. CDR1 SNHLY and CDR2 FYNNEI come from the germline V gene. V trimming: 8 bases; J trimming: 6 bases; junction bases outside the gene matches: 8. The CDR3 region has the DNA TGTGCCAGCGTAGCGGGAGTACGCTCCGAGCAGTACTTC. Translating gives CASVAGVRSEQYF. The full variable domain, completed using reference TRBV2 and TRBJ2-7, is EPEVTQTPSHQVTQMGQEVILRCVPISNHLYFYWYRQILGQKVEFLVSFYNNEISEKSEIFDDQFSVERPDGSNFTLKIRSTKLEDSAMYFCASVAGVRSEQYFGPGTRLTVT.

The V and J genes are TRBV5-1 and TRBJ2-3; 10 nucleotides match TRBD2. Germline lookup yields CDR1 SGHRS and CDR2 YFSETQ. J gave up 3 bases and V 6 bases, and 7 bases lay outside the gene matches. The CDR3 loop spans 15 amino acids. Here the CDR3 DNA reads TGCGCCAGCAAGACCCTAGCGGGAGTTACAGATACGCAGTATTTT. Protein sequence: CASKTLAGVTDTQYF. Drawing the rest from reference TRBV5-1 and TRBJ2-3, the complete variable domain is KAGVTQTPRYLIKTRGQQVTLSCSPISGHRSVSWYQQTPGQGLQFLFEYFSETQRNKGNFPGRFSGRQFSNSRSEMNVSTLELGDSALYLCASKTLAGVTDTQYFGPGTRLTVL.

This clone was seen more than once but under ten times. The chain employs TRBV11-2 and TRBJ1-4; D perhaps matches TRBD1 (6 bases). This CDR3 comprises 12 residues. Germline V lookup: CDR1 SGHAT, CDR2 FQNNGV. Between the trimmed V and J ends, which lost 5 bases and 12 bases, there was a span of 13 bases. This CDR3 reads CASSETGLQLFF. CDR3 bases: TGTGCCAGCAGCGAGACAGGTTTACAACTGTTTTTT.

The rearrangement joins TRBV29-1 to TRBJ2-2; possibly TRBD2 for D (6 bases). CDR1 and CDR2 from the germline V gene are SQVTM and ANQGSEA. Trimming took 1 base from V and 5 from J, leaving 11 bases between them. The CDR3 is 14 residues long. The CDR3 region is CSVEGSRGTGELFF. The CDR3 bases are TGCAGCGTTGAAGGTAGTCGGGGGACCGGGGAGCTGTTTTTT.

CDR3 in DNA: TGTGCCAGCAGTCCGCGGCCGGGGCCAGGCGAGCAGTACTTC. Its translation is CASSPRPGPGEQYF. V is TRBV27 and J is TRBJ2-5, with D perhaps assigned TRBD1 or TRBD2 (5 bases each). The assigned J gene may be wrong: the sequence end matches TRBJ2-7 better. Germline V CDR1 and CDR2: MNHEY, SMNVEV (reference sequence). The CDR3 consists of 14 residues.